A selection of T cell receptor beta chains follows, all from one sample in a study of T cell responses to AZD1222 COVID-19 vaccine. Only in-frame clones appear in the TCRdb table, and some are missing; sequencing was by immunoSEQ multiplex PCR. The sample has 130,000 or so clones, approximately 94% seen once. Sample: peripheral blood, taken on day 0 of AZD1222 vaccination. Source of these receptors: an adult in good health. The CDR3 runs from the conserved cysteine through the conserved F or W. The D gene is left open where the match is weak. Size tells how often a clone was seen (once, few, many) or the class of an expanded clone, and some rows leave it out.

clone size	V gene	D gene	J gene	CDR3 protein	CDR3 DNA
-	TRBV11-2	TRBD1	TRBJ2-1	CASSTHRGKSYNEQFF	TGTGCCAGCAGCACACACAGGGGAAAGAGTTACAATGAGCAGTTCTTC
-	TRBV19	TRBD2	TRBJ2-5	CASTNGRLAGDQYF	TGTGCCAGTACCAACGGCCGACTAGCGGGAGACCAGTACTTC
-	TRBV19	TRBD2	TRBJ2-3	CASSIWASGGRTDTQYF	TGTGCCAGTAGTATCTGGGCTAGCGGGGGGCGGACAGATACGCAGTATTTT
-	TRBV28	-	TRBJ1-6	CASSRDTGNSPLHF	TGTGCCAGCAGTCGAGACACAGGAAATTCACCCCTCCACTTT
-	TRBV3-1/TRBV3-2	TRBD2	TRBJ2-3	CASSLTEAGEDTQYF	TGTGCCAGCAGCCTAACCGAGGCGGGGGAAGATACGCAGTATTTT
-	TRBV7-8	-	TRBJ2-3	CASSLGRDTQYF	TGTGCCAGCAGCTTAGGCAGAGATACGCAGTATTTT
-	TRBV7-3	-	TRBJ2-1	CASSPYFGAYEQFF	TGTGCCAGCAGCCCCTACTTCGGAGCCTATGAGCAGTTCTTC
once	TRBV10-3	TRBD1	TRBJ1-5	CAISGGQGGGQPQHF	TGTGCCATCAGTGGGGGACAGGGAGGAGGTCAGCCCCAGCATTTT
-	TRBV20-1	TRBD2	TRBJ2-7	CSASEASGSYEQYF	TGCAGTGCTAGTGAGGCTAGCGGGAGTTACGAGCAGTACTTC
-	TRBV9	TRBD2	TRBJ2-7	CASSKTSGNYEQYF	TGTGCCAGCAGCAAGACTAGCGGGAACTACGAGCAGTACTTC
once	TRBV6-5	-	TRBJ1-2	CASSYSAGLYGYTF	TGTGCCAGCAGTTACTCGGCAGGGCTCTATGGCTACACCTTC
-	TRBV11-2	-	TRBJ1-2	CASSLEFRGSYGYTF	TGTGCCAGCAGCTTAGAATTTAGGGGCAGCTATGGCTACACCTTC
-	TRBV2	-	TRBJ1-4	CASSENSPIWNEKLFF	TGTGCCAGCAGTGAAAACAGCCCAATCTGGAATGAAAAACTGTTTTTT
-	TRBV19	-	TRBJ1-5	CASSIRHDQPQHF	TGTGCCAGTAGTATCCGGCACGATCAGCCCCAGCATTTT
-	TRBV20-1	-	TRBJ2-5	CSAGGGVTQYF	TGCAGTGCTGGTGGTGGGGTTACCCAGTACTTC